The 25 T cell receptor beta chains below were found in one sample sequenced in a study of type 1 and type 2 diabetes patients. PCR was run on genomic DNA. A primer set of 30 forward and 13 reverse primers amplified the CDR3. One entry per CDR3 protein results from TCRdb running MiXCR on the multiplex PCR reads. The sample contains 250,000 to 300,000 distinct CDR3 sequences, around 47% of which appear only once. The sample consisted of peripheral blood mononuclear cells (PBMCs). Receptor source: a man younger than 35 with type 2 diabetes.

This clonotype showed up many times. V and J are TRBV30 and TRBJ1-1, with D unresolved. CDR3 length: 13 residues. V was clipped by 3 bases and J by 2 bases, with 10 bases between them. Germline-derived CDR1 and CDR2 are GTSNPN and SVGIG (reference sequence). The CDR3 loop reads CAWRLSYNTEAFF. In nucleotides, the CDR3 is TGTGCCTGGAGGCTCAGTTATAACACTGAAGCTTTCTTT.

The chain employs TRBV4-1 and TRBJ1-1; 7 bases map to TRBD1. Unmatched junction bases numbered 10, after V lost 3 bases and J lost 3 bases. Germline-derived CDR1 and CDR2 are MGHRA and YSYEKL. The CDR3 runs to 16 residues. CDR3 sequence reads: CASSHLNRGQDTEAFF. For the CDR3, the DNA is TGCGCCAGCAGCCATCTGAACAGGGGTCAGGACACTGAAGCTTTCTTT.

Remarks on this clonotype: The missing conserved phenylalanine or tryptophan at the end of this CDR3 makes a read error likely. This chain uses TRBV20-1 with TRBJ1-1; D is possibly TRBD1 (5 bases). The CDR3 length is 14 residues. V gave up 3 bases and J gave up 0 bases, with 11 bases separating them. CDR1 is DFQATT and CDR2 is SNEGSKA in the germline V gene (reference sequence). The CDR3 coding sequence is TGCAGTGCTAGGGGGGAGAGCATGAACACTGAAGCTTTCTGT. Encoded protein: CSARGESMNTEAFC.

The chain recombines TRBV24-1 with TRBJ2-4; TRBD1 is a possible D gene (6 bases). The CDR3 runs to 17 residues. Between the trimmed V and J ends, which lost 4 bases and 0 bases, there was a span of 15 bases. The germline V gene has CDR1 KGHDR and CDR2 SFDVKD. The DNA of the CDR3 is TGTGCCACCAGTGACCATCGGGACAACCAAGCCAAAAACATTCAGTACTTC. Protein product: CATSDHRDNQAKNIQYF.

This chain links TRBV11-2 with TRBJ2-7, with TRBD1 matching 7 bases. The trim removed 4 bases at V and 2 bases at J, leaving 2 bases unmatched. Germline V gene data show CDR1 as SGHAT and CDR2 as FQNNGV. The CDR3 loop spans 13 amino acids. In nucleotides, the CDR3 is TGTGCCAGCAGCTACGACAGGGCCTACGAGCAGTACTTC. Residues: CASSYDRAYEQYF.

This clonotype was detected only a few times. The CDR3 DNA is TGTGCCAGCATCCCGGGTGGGGGGACAGCTAACTATGGCTACACCTTC. This sequence encodes CASIPGGGTANYGYTF. The V call is TRBV6-6, the J call TRBJ1-2; 7 nucleotides align to TRBD1. Per the germline V gene, CDR1 is MNHNY and CDR2 is SVGAGI (reference sequence). J lost 0 bases, V lost 7 bases, and 11 bases had no gene match. The CDR3 loop spans 16 amino acids.

In this sample, this clonotype turned up a few times. This rearrangement joins TRBV7-8 to TRBJ2-1; D not certain. V was cut by 5 bases and J by 13 bases, with 15 bases left in between. The CDR3 extends over 12 amino acids. Germline loops: CDR1 SGHVS, CDR2 FQNEAQ. Written as DNA, the CDR3 is TGTGCCAGCAGCCCGTCTTTTCGAGAACAGTTCTTC. Translating gives CASSPSFREQFF.

A single count supports this clonotype. The V gene is TRBV12-3 or TRBV12-4, the J gene TRBJ1-2; a weak D match, TRBD1 (5 bases). CDR3 length equals 14 residues. Trimming removed 0 bases from V and 8 bases from J, with 13 bases in between. CDR3 loop: CASSLARQGSGYTF. The CDR3 region has the DNA TGTGCCAGCAGTTTAGCGCGGCAGGGAAGCGGCTACACCTTC.

This clonotype has a handful of counts. V gene TRBV30 combines with J gene TRBJ2-7, with 8 bases that match TRBD2. Germline CDR1 is GTSNPN and CDR2 is SVGIG (reference sequence). The CDR3 totals 14 residues. V dropped 4 bases and J dropped 1; count of bases not matched to a gene: 6. CDR3 sequence: CAWTVAGTSYEQYF. The CDR3 coding sequence is TGTGCCTGGACTGTAGCGGGAACTTCCTACGAGCAGTACTTC.

The chain joins TRBV10-3 to TRBJ2-3; no firm D call. Looked up from germline, CDR1 is ENHRY and CDR2 is SYGVKD. CDR3 length equals 15 residues. The V and J ends lost 6 bases and 1 base respectively, with 14 bases between them. The CDR3 bases are TGTGCCATCAGACCTCGCGATGGGGGCACAGATACGCAGTATTTT. It specifies CAIRPRDGGTDTQYF.

A note on this clonotype: Given the absence of the conserved phenylalanine or tryptophan at the CDR3 end, a read error is likely. The chain links TRBV5-1 to TRBJ1-1; D unresolved. The CDR3 extends over 14 amino acids. Germline V gives CDR1 SGHRS, CDR2 YFSETQ. Trimming took 4 bases from V and 7 from J, leaving 17 bases between them. The CDR3 here is CASSPTLAGVEAFL. DNA of the CDR3: TGCGCCAGCAGCCCGACCCTGGCTGGGGTTGAAGCTTTCCTT.

This clonotype is medium-sized. This rearrangement joins TRBV7-2 to TRBJ2-5; tentatively, D is TRBD2 (5 bases). From germline, CDR1 is SGHTA and CDR2 FQGNSA. Trimming left V 4 bases short and J 7 bases short, with 13 bases between. There are 13 residues in the CDR3. The CDR3 here is CASSYPRRRTQYF. In DNA form, the CDR3 reads TGTGCCAGCAGCTACCCTCGGAGGCGGACCCAGTACTTC.

V and J are TRBV30 and TRBJ2-1; 8 bases agree with TRBD2. The CDR3 sequence is 16 residues long. CDR1 and CDR2 from the germline V gene are GTSNPN and SVGIG (reference sequence). The V and J ends lost 3 bases and 3 bases, in that order; junction bases with no gene match: 10. For the CDR3, the DNA is TGTGCCTGGAGGGGGGGTGTAGCGGGACTCTACAATGAGCAGTTCTTC. Protein sequence: CAWRGGVAGLYNEQFF.

This chain connects TRBV27 to TRBJ2-1, with 8 bases matching TRBD2. The J segment lost 0 bases and the V segment lost 2 bases, leaving 9 bases of the junction unmatched. The V gene's germline CDR1 is MNHEY and CDR2 SMNVEV (reference sequence). CDR3 length: 18 residues. CDR3 coding DNA: TGTGCCAGCAGTTTAGTTCACGGGACTAGGAGCTCCTACAATGAGCAGTTCTTC. It yields the protein CASSLVHGTRSSYNEQFF.

The chain recombines TRBV7-2 with TRBJ1-2; no clear D gene. CDR3 size: 12 residues. CDR1 and CDR2 from the germline V gene are SGHTA and FQGNSA. Trimming stripped 6 bases from V and 4 bases from J, with 9 bases between. The DNA for the CDR3 is TGTGCCAGCAGTTCGAAGCCCTATGGCTACACCTTC. It codes for CASSSKPYGYTF.

The chain combines TRBV4-2 with TRBJ1-1; TRBD1 might be the D (6 bases). CDR1 and CDR2 (germline): LGHNA, YNFKEQ. The CDR3 is 18 amino acids. V gave up 1 base and J gave up 2 bases, with 20 bases separating them. The CDR3 sequence is CASSQGAGPEGGNTEAFF. In DNA, the CDR3 is TGTGCCAGCAGCCAAGGTGCGGGACCTGAGGGGGGAAACACTGAAGCTTTCTTT.

This clonotype occurred a few times. The chain has TRBV9 and TRBJ2-5; no clear D. Looked up from germline, CDR1 is SGDLS and CDR2 is YYNGEE. CDR3 length: 13 amino acids. Trimming removed 0 bases at V and 2 bases at J, with 5 bases between. The CDR3 sequence: CASSVGVQETQYF. As DNA, the CDR3 is TGTGCCAGCAGCGTAGGTGTTCAAGAGACCCAGTACTTC. Full variable domain (rest looked up from reference TRBV9 and TRBJ2-5): DSGVTQTPKHLITATGQRVTLRCSPRSGDLSVYWYQQSLDQGLQFLIQYYNGEERAKGNILERFSAQQFPDLHSELNLSSLELGDSALYFCASSVGVQETQYFGPGTRLLVL.

On this clonotype: A junction boundary mismatches the germline segment, possibly from a read error. The chain is built from TRBV29-1 and TRBJ2-7; the D call may be TRBD1 or TRBD2 (5 bases each). The germline V gene encodes CDR1 SQVTM and CDR2 ANQGSEA. This CDR3 comprises 13 residues. CDR3 amino acids: CSVSPGTSYERYF. CDR3 nucleotide sequence: TGCAGCGTTTCTCCAGGGACCTCCTACGAGCGGTACTTC.

This clonotype came up a few times. The chain joins TRBV27 to TRBJ2-7; D possibly corresponds to TRBD1 (6 bases). In germline, CDR1 is MNHEY, CDR2 SMNVEV (reference sequence). V was shortened by 6 bases and J by 2 bases, with 14 bases between the two germline ends. The CDR3 is made up of 14 amino acids. The CDR3 spells CASSRTRGTYEQYF. CDR3 DNA sequence: TGTGCCAGCAGCCGGACAAGGGGGACCTACGAGCAGTACTTC.

Concerning this clonotype itself: A much bigger clone sits one base away, suggesting this may be a read error. V and J are TRBV15 and TRBJ1-4, with 8 bases lining up with TRBD1. This CDR3 comprises 13 residues. The V gene's germline CDR1 is LNHNV and CDR2 YYDKDF (reference sequence). In nucleotides, the CDR3 is TGTGCCACCAGGGACAGGGATAATGAAAAACTGTGTTTT. It yields the protein CATRDRDNEKLCF.

This clonotype came up a few times. This chain joins TRBV20-1 and TRBJ1-2; 7 bases fit TRBD1. Losses at the gene ends were 4 bases for V and 4 bases for J; bases not matched to a gene: 3. The CDR3 is made up of 12 amino acids. Looked up from germline, CDR1 is DFQATT and CDR2 is SNEGSKA (reference sequence). The CDR3 bases are TGCAGTGCTACGGGACAGACCTATGGCTACACCTTC. The encoded protein is CSATGQTYGYTF.

The chain uses TRBV9 and TRBJ1-6; no definite D call. V lost 3 bases to trimming and J lost 9 bases, with 16 bases between them. CDR1 and CDR2 from the germline V gene are SGDLS and YYNGEE. The CDR3 length is 15 residues. DNA for the CDR3: TGTGCCAGCAGCGGACACAATGGCCCTAGTTCACCCCTCCACTTT. This gives the protein CASSGHNGPSSPLHF.

V usage is TRBV27 and J usage is TRBJ2-7, with D possibly called TRBD1 or TRBD2 (5 bases each). Germline CDR1 reads MNHEY; CDR2 reads SMNVEV (reference sequence). Trimming took off 5 bases at V and 6 bases at J, with 17 bases between the two ends. CDR3 length equals 14 residues. The CDR3 DNA follows: TGTGCCAGCAGTGTGTACGGCTTGGGGGTCGAGCAGTACTTC. It encodes CASSVYGLGVEQYF.

This chain joins TRBV10-2 and TRBJ2-7, with 9 bases matching TRBD1. The CDR3 is 15 residues long. In germline, CDR1 is WSHSY, CDR2 SAAADI. The V gene end was trimmed by 4 bases and the J gene end by 7 bases; junction bases not matched to a gene: 11. CDR3 sequence: CASSAAGTGGREQYF. CDR3 DNA sequence: TGCGCCAGCAGTGCAGCTGGCACAGGGGGCAGGGAGCAGTACTTC.

This chain connects TRBV20-1 to TRBJ2-7; D gene unclear. The CDR3 contains 15 residues. Germline V CDR1 and CDR2: DFQATT, SNEGSKA (reference sequence). V was pared by 0 bases and J by 6 bases, with 18 bases between. CDR3 in amino acids: CSARDLLDLTSEQYF. The CDR3 DNA is TGCAGTGCTAGAGATTTATTAGACCTCACCTCCGAGCAGTACTTC.